The 25 T cell receptor beta chains below all came from one sample that was sequenced in a study of T cells in Graves' hyperthyroidism and ophthalmopathy. RNA transcripts served as the template for amplifying TCR beta CDR3 regions. First-round RT-PCR with HTBI primers amplified the TCR CDR3 region. TCRdb itself ran the multiplex PCR reads through MiXCR, one entry per CDR3 protein. The table includes some 580,000 distinct CDR3 sequences, 15% to 20% detected once. Material for sequencing was blood. These receptors were collected from a woman aged 40 to 50 with Graves' ophthalmopathy.

A few counts support this clonotype. J is TRBJ2-7 and V is TRBV2; D possibly corresponds to TRBD2 (6 bases). Deletions cut 4 bases from V and 3 bases from J, with 13 bases between. CDR1 and CDR2 (germline): SNHLY, FYNNEI. CDR3 length equals 14 residues. The DNA of the CDR3 is TGTGCCAGCAGTGGGGGGGACGGGAACTACGAGCAGTACTTC. It translates to CASSGGDGNYEQYF.

CDR3 DNA: TGCAGTGCTTATAGCGGGAGGGGAGCAGATACGCAGTATTTT. This encodes CSAYSGRGADTQYF. The chain employs TRBV20-1 and TRBJ2-3; 11 positions match TRBD2. V was pared by 5 bases and J by 4 bases, with 5 bases of the junction left unmatched. CDR3 length: 14 amino acids. Germline-derived CDR1 and CDR2 are DFQATT and SNEGSKA (reference sequence).

This clonotype was counted ten times or more. The V gene is TRBV12-3 or TRBV12-4, the J gene TRBJ1-2; a weak D match, TRBD1 (6 bases). The V and J ends lost 5 bases and 8 bases respectively, with 12 bases between them. The CDR3 covers 12 residues. Here the CDR3 reads CASSTLGGGYTF. CDR3 DNA: TGTGCCAGCAGTACCCTCGGGGGCGGCTACACCTTC.

This clonotype has just a few counts. The chain carries TRBV9 and TRBJ2-1, with D possibly called TRBD1 or TRBD2 (6 bases each). V lost 0 bases to trimming and J lost 2 bases, with 9 bases between them. From germline, CDR1 is SGDLS and CDR2 YYNGEE. The CDR3 runs to 15 residues. CDR3 amino acids: CASSVEGGPYNEQFF. The CDR3 region has the DNA TGTGCCAGCAGCGTAGAGGGGGGTCCCTACAATGAGCAGTTCTTC.

J is TRBJ1-6 and V is TRBV6-1, with D hard to call. The V gene lost 5 bases and the J gene lost 1 base, with 9 bases spanning the gap. CDR1 and CDR2 (germline): MNHNS, SASEGT. The CDR3 is made up of 15 amino acids. In nucleotides, the CDR3 is TGTGCCAGCAGTTCGGGCAGGTCCTATAATTCACCCCTCCACTTT. Its translation is CASSSGRSYNSPLHF.

The table lists this clonotype with many counts. The chain recombines TRBV3-1 with TRBJ2-1; D remains ambiguous. The CDR3 is made up of 15 amino acids. Germline-derived CDR1 and CDR2 are LGHDT and YNNKEL (reference sequence). Trimming took off 1 base at V and 10 bases at J, with 17 bases between the two ends. In nucleotides, the CDR3 is TGTGCCAGCAGCCAAGGGCCTCGGAGTTCAAGCGAGCAGTTCTTC. Translation gives CASSQGPRSSSEQFF.

This chain links TRBV6-5 with TRBJ2-7; TRBD1 aligns across 8 bases. The V segment lost 2 bases and the J segment 3 bases; nucleotides outside the gene matches: 3. The CDR3 extends over 14 amino acids. Germline V gives CDR1 MNHEY, CDR2 SVGAGI. The CDR3 loop reads CASSYPGGGYEQYF. CDR3 bases: TGTGCCAGCAGTTACCCAGGGGGCGGCTACGAGCAGTACTTC.

The chain has TRBV11-2 and TRBJ2-3; possibly TRBD1 or TRBD2 for D (5 bases each). Germline values: CDR1 SGHAT, CDR2 FQNNGV. The V end lost 4 bases, the J end lost 4 bases, and 12 bases lay between the germline ends. There are 14 residues in the CDR3. CDR3 sequence: CASSSGTVADTQYF. Written as DNA, the CDR3 is TGTGCCAGCAGCTCAGGGACCGTGGCAGATACGCAGTATTTT. The full variable domain, its missing parts supplied by reference TRBV11-2 and TRBJ2-3, is EAGVAQSPRYKIIEKRQSVAFWCNPISGHATLYWYQQILGQGPKLLIQFQNNGVVDDSQLPKDRFSAERLKGVDSTLKIQPAKLEDSAVYLCASSSGTVADTQYFGPGTRLTVL.

This clonotype appeared many times. V gene TRBV3-1 combines with J gene TRBJ2-1; D might be TRBD2 (5 bases). V was clipped by 0 bases and J by 5 bases, with 14 bases between them. The germline V gene has CDR1 LGHDT and CDR2 YNNKEL (reference sequence). CDR3 length: 16 amino acids. This chain's CDR3 is CASSQDYLASDNEQFF. CDR3 bases: TGTGCCAGCAGCCAAGACTACCTAGCAAGTGACAATGAGCAGTTCTTC.

The V and J genes are TRBV6-2 or TRBV6-3 and TRBJ1-2; D not resolved. Trimming took off 7 bases at V and 0 bases at J, with 12 bases between the two ends. The CDR3 loop spans 14 amino acids. Germline V gives CDR1 MNHEY, CDR2 SVGEGT. CDR3 in amino acids: CASIPAGSNYGYTF. CDR3 DNA: TGTGCCAGCATTCCCGCCGGATCTAACTATGGCTACACCTTC.

This clonotype was observed a handful of times. V and J are TRBV5-8 and TRBJ2-1, with D perhaps matching TRBD2 (5 bases). Trimming stripped 2 bases from V and 6 bases from J, with 15 bases between. Germline V gene lookup returns CDR1 SGHTS and CDR2 YDEGEE. CDR3 size: 15 residues. The CDR3 nucleotides read TGTGCCAGCAGCTTCCAAAGCGGAGAGCTCAATGAGCAGTTCTTC. This codes for CASSFQSGELNEQFF.

The CDR3: CASSALRLGGEDTEAFF. As DNA, the CDR3 is TGTGCCAGCAGCGCACTCAGGTTGGGGGGCGAGGACACTGAAGCTTTCTTT. This rearrangement joins TRBV5-6 to TRBJ1-1, with D tentatively TRBD1 (6 bases). CDR1 is SGHDT and CDR2 is YYEEEE in the germline V gene. V lost 4 bases, J lost 3 bases, and 22 bases lay in between. The CDR3 covers 17 residues. The complete variable domain, with remaining parts taken from reference TRBV5-6 and TRBJ1-1, reads DAGVTQSPTHLIKTRGQQVTLRCSPKSGHDTVSWYQQALGQGPQFIFQYYEEEERQRGNFPDRFSGHQFPNYSSELNVNALLLGDSALYLCASSALRLGGEDTEAFFGQGTRLTVV.

The rearrangement joins TRBV10-3 to TRBJ2-7; 9 nucleotides align to TRBD1. This CDR3 has 15 amino acids. Germline V lookup: CDR1 ENHRY, CDR2 SYGVKD. Trimming took 7 bases from V and 3 from J; bases not matched to a gene: 10. DNA for the CDR3: TGTGCCATCAAGCTGGGACAGGGTAATGGCTACGAGCAGTACTTC. It translates to CAIKLGQGNGYEQYF.

The rearrangement uses TRBV20-1 and TRBJ2-4; 8 bases agree with TRBD1. Germline assignment: CDR1 DFQATT and CDR2 SNEGSKA (reference sequence). The CDR3 spans 13 residues. The CDR3 region has the DNA TGCAGCAAAAAGAGGACAGGGAAGAACATTCAGTACTTC. The encoded protein is CSKKRTGKNIQYF.

This clonotype was seen a handful of times. The V and J genes are TRBV5-4 and TRBJ2-1; D call uncertain. Per the germline V gene, CDR1 is SGHNT and CDR2 is YYREEE (reference sequence). Trimming removed 1 base at V and 8 bases at J, with 10 bases between. This CDR3 contains 13 residues. The CDR3 reads CASSLMASDEQFF. CDR3 nucleotide sequence: TGTGCCAGCAGCTTGATGGCAAGTGATGAGCAGTTCTTC.

This clonotype was found a few times. The chain combines TRBV6-1 with TRBJ2-2, with TRBD1 matching 10 bases. CDR1 is MNHNS, CDR2 SASEGT, per germline. The CDR3 contains 14 residues. V trimming: 8 bases; J trimming: 6 bases; junction bases outside the gene matches: 6. The CDR3: CASRQGAVPGELFF. CDR3 DNA sequence: TGTGCCAGCCGACAGGGGGCGGTCCCCGGGGAGCTGTTTTTT.

This clonotype has just one count. This chain links TRBV12-3 or TRBV12-4 with TRBJ1-5; 12 nucleotides line up with TRBD1. The CDR3 length is 18 residues. V dropped 6 bases and J dropped 0; count of bases not matched to a gene: 9. CDR3 DNA: TGTGCCAGCAGCCCCTCGGGACAGGGGGCCCCTAGCAATCAGCCCCAGCATTTT. Its translation: CASSPSGQGAPSNQPQHF.

In its sample, this clonotype was seen a few times. This chain connects TRBV29-1 to TRBJ2-7; 10 nucleotides line up with TRBD1. V shed 7 bases and J 4 bases; nucleotides not matched to a gene: 10. Germline lookup yields CDR1 SQVTM and CDR2 ANQGSEA. This CDR3 comprises 14 residues. The CDR3 spells CSARSGTGVYEQYF. The CDR3 DNA reads as TGCAGCGCGCGATCGGGGACAGGGGTATACGAGCAGTACTTC.

Many counts were recorded for this clonotype. The CDR3 spells CASSLAGGDTQETQYF. Here the CDR3 DNA reads TGTGCCAGCAGCTTAGCCGGTGGGGACACCCAAGAGACCCAGTACTTC. The chain has TRBV7-2 and TRBJ2-5; the D gene is possibly TRBD1 (6 bases). The CDR3 sequence is 16 residues long. Trimming left V 0 bases short and J 1 base short, with 12 bases between. Germline V gives CDR1 SGHTA, CDR2 FQGNSA.

This chain joins TRBV30 and TRBJ2-5; 10 positions agree with TRBD2. The CDR3 sequence is 16 residues long. V trimming: 4 bases; J trimming: 5 bases; junction bases outside the gene matches: 13. The germline gives CDR1 GTSNPN, CDR2 SVGIG (reference sequence). CDR3 region: CAWNSGLAGARETQYF. CDR3 in DNA: TGTGCCTGGAACTCCGGGCTAGCGGGGGCCCGGGAGACCCAGTACTTC.

This chain links TRBV20-1 with TRBJ2-3, with a possible D match to TRBD1 (6 bases). The CDR3 covers 15 residues. Per germline, CDR1 DFQATT and CDR2 SNEGSKA (reference sequence). Between the trimmed V and J ends, which lost 6 bases and 0 bases, there was a span of 16 bases. The CDR3 is CSARRDTESTDTQYF. The CDR3 bases are TGCAGTGCCCGCCGGGACACCGAAAGCACAGATACGCAGTATTTT.

This clonotype was observed many times. This chain links TRBV6-1 with TRBJ2-3, with a possible D match to TRBD2 (6 bases). Germline loops: CDR1 MNHNS, CDR2 SASEGT. V lost 6 bases, J lost 2 bases, and 24 bases lay in between. This CDR3 is built from 18 residues. The CDR3 region has the DNA TGTGCCAGCAGGAACCATCTCGGTTCGCCGGGGGTCACAGATACGCAGTATTTT. This codes for CASRNHLGSPGVTDTQYF.

This clonotype was seen at least ten times. The rearrangement uses TRBV20-1 and TRBJ2-2; TRBD2 aligns across 10 bases. CDR1 is DFQATT, CDR2 SNEGSKA, per germline (reference sequence). Trimming at V came to 0 bases and at J to 2 bases, leaving 3 bases not matched to a gene. The CDR3 runs 16 residues. Here the CDR3 reads CSARDGTSANTGELFF. DNA of the CDR3: TGCAGTGCTAGAGATGGGACTAGCGCCAACACCGGGGAGCTGTTTTTT.

This clonotype was recorded a few times. The V and J genes are TRBV7-3 and TRBJ2-6, with a possible D match to TRBD1 (5 bases). Germline CDR1 and CDR2: SGHTA and FQGTGA. V lost 5 bases to trimming and J lost 1 base, with 12 bases between them. This CDR3 spans 16 amino acids. CDR3 DNA sequence: TGTGCCAGCAGCCCTCAGGGTACATCTGGGGCCAACGTCCTGACTTTC. As protein: CASSPQGTSGANVLTF.

In this sample, this clonotype turned up many times. The genes are TRBV7-9 and TRBJ2-7; tentative D call: TRBD1 (6 bases). Deletions cut 6 bases from V and 3 bases from J, with 9 bases between. Germline CDR1 reads SEHNR; CDR2 reads FQNEAQ (reference sequence). The CDR3 consists of 12 residues. DNA for the CDR3: TGTGCCAGCAGTTCGACAGGCTACGAGCAGTACTTC. Its translation is CASSSTGYEQYF.